This TCR beta chain was identified during a study of blood T cell repertoires in COVID-19. Across the whole study: Acute and convalescent COVID-19 specimens originated in the United States, Italy and Spain. T cells, B-cell-depleted T cells, or PBMCs supplied cDNA or gDNA.

The CDR3 is made up of 14 amino acids. The V and J ends lost 10 bases and 1 base respectively, with 16 bases between them. Per germline, CDR1 LNHDA and CDR2 SQIVND (reference sequence). Original analysis: Amplification from reference gene primers served as the basis for estimated nucleated cell counts. Here immunoSEQ multiplex PCR was the method, and the copy in TCRdb shows in-frame clones only, minus some. The D gene and trimming were derived from the DNA, and the V and J assignments and clone size from that table. The table has tens of thousands of clones, approximately 93% seen once. The material sequenced was peripheral blood. The chain combines TRBV19 with TRBJ1-1; possible D gene TRBD1, 6 bases. This sequence was found in a man aged 65 to 79 with active COVID-19. The CDR3: CATTQGRANTEAFF. DNA for the CDR3: TGTGCCACCACACAGGGAAGGGCGAACACTGAAGCTTTCTTT. Together with reference TRBV19 and TRBJ1-1, the CDR3 gives the full variable domain: DGGITQSPKYLFRKEGQNVTLSCEQNLNHDAMYWYRQDPGQGLRLIYYSQIVNDFQKGDIAEGYSVSREKKESFPLTVTSAQKNPTAFYLCATTQGRANTEAFFGQGTRLTVV.